The TCR beta chain described here comes from a study of blood T cell repertoires in COVID-19. The overall study: The samples span acute and convalescent COVID-19 from the United States, Italy and Spain.

This table comes from immunoSEQ multiplex PCR, and its TCRdb copy is limited to in-frame clones, with some not included. The repertoire holds some 200,000 clones, with around 90% as singletons. The cohort comprised adults aged about 18 to 100 years residing in 20 to 30 US areas. In assigning cohorts, the study relied on participant-reported clinical history. Recovered Cohort 3 donors showed two negative PCRs, clearance, or symptom resolution. The CDR3 extends over 19 amino acids. With 4 bases removed from V and 4 bases from J, the gap between germline ends came to 23 bases. Germline CDR1 reads SGHTA; CDR2 reads FQGNSA.

The sequence was collected from a woman aged 25 to 39 who had recovered from COVID-19. This rearrangement joins TRBV7-2 to TRBJ1-6; D is uncertain. Sequenced: PBMCs or T cells enriched from blood (not recorded which). CDR3 DNA: TGTGCCAGCAGCTCCCGGGAAAGGAGGTTAATCACGTATAATTCACCCCTCCACTTT. This translates into CASSSRERRLITYNSPLHF.